A selection of T cell receptor beta chains follows, all from one sample in a study of blood T cell repertoires in COVID-19. Sequenced by immunoSEQ multiplex PCR; TCRdb stores in-frame clones only, minus some. The sample consists of over 150,000 clones, approximately 88% of them appearing once. The source material was peripheral blood. The receptors come from a woman aged 35 to 49 with COVID-19, enrolled during active disease. The CDR3 runs from the conserved cysteine through the conserved F or W. Each record gives: V gene, clone size, D gene, J gene, CDR3 length, CDR3 protein, CDR3 DNA. D genes are given only for firm matches. The size entry is marked missing in some rows and otherwise reads once, few, many or a size class.

TRBV5-4	-	TRBD1	TRBJ1-1	15	CASSLTGGLNTEAFF	TGTGCCAGCAGCTTGACAGGGGGGCTGAACACTGAAGCTTTCTTT
TRBV28	-	TRBD2	TRBJ2-1	16	CASSLYGGSGQSEQFF	TGTGCCAGCAGTTTATACGGCGGGAGCGGGCAAAGTGAGCAGTTCTTC
TRBV5-1	-	-	TRBJ1-5	15	CASSLAGGSNQPQHF	TGCGCCAGCAGCTTGGCGGGAGGTAGCAATCAGCCCCAGCATTTT
TRBV27	-	TRBD2	TRBJ2-1	16	CASSTPGTSAHNEQFF	TGTGCCAGCAGTACCCCCGGGACTAGCGCCCACAATGAGCAGTTCTTC
TRBV5-4	-	-	TRBJ2-3	16	CASSLVAPSGTDTQYF	TGTGCCAGCAGCTTGGTTGCGCCGTCGGGCACAGATACGCAGTATTTT
TRBV27	-	TRBD1	TRBJ2-1	17	CASGSDPSRAGGNEQFF	TGTGCCAGCGGATCGGACCCCTCGAGGGCAGGGGGCAATGAGCAGTTCTTC
TRBV28	-	TRBD2	TRBJ2-5	14	CASSSSSGRETQYF	TGTGCCAGCAGTTCTTCTAGCGGGAGGGAGACCCAGTACTTC
TRBV19	-	-	TRBJ2-1	16	CASHPGHRSSYNEQFF	TGTGCCAGTCATCCGGGACACAGGAGCTCCTACAATGAGCAGTTCTTC
TRBV5-1	-	-	TRBJ2-5	13	CASSLVLAETQYF	TGCGCCAGCAGCTTGGTCCTTGCGGAGACCCAGTACTTC
TRBV7-9	-	TRBD2	TRBJ2-7	15	CASSHLATRGDEQYF	TGTGCCAGCAGCCACCTTGCTACCCGGGGGGACGAGCAGTACTTC
TRBV29-1	-	TRBD1	TRBJ1-2	13	CSVTGGGDYGYTF	TGCAGCGTGACAGGGGGCGGTGACTATGGCTACACCTTC
TRBV6-6	-	-	TRBJ2-1	12	CASRGGGGEQFF	TGTGCCAGCCGTGGGGGCGGCGGTGAGCAGTTCTTC
TRBV7-2	-	-	TRBJ1-2	15	CASWSLGARNYGYTF	TGTGCCAGCTGGTCTTTAGGGGCGCGTAACTATGGCTACACCTTC
TRBV28	-	-	TRBJ1-1	12	CASSLLQGSAFF	TGTGCCAGCAGTTTATTACAGGGTTCCGCTTTCTTT
TRBV6-5	-	-	TRBJ2-1	12	CATQPGDNEQFF	TGTGCCACCCAGCCGGGGGACAATGAGCAGTTCTTC
TRBV27	few	-	TRBJ2-7	13	CASRVADSYEQYF	TGTGCCAGCAGGGTAGCAGACTCCTACGAGCAGTACTTC
TRBV12-3/TRBV12-4	few	-	TRBJ1-4	12	CASRGLGEKLFF	TGTGCCAGCAGGGGGCTCGGGGAAAAACTGTTTTTT
TRBV19	-	TRBD1	TRBJ1-1	15	CASSTPGTGRTEAFF	TGTGCCAGTAGTACCCCGGGGACAGGACGCACTGAAGCTTTCTTT
TRBV11-2	-	TRBD1	TRBJ1-2	13	CASSSTGVYGYTF	TGTGCCAGCAGCTCGACAGGGGTCTATGGCTACACCTTC
TRBV10-2	once	-	TRBJ2-5	12	CASSESSGTQYF	TGCGCCAGCAGTGAGTCGAGTGGGACCCAGTACTTC
TRBV6-5	-	-	TRBJ2-7	15	CASRGDSGGIYEQYF	TGTGCCAGCAGGGGTGACTCCGGGGGTATATACGAGCAGTACTTC
TRBV3-1/TRBV3-2	-	-	TRBJ1-3	16	CASSQDGGGKGNTIYF	TGTGCCAGCAGCCAAGATGGTGGGGGGAAAGGAAACACCATATATTTT
TRBV5-8	-	TRBD1	TRBJ2-7	15	CASSGSGTGSYEQYF	TGTGCCAGCAGCGGGTCCGGGACAGGTTCCTACGAGCAGTACTTC
TRBV2	-	TRBD2	TRBJ2-1	13	CAGRTSPANEQFF	TGTGCCGGAAGGACTAGTCCTGCCAATGAGCAGTTCTTC
TRBV24-1	-	TRBD1	TRBJ2-2	16	CATSDWGTGDTGELFF	TGTGCCACCAGTGATTGGGGGACAGGAGACACCGGGGAGCTGTTTTTT
TRBV5-4	-	-	TRBJ2-1	16	CASSALRGGRLHEQFF	TGTGCCAGCAGCGCATTAAGGGGGGGGAGGCTCCATGAGCAGTTCTTC
TRBV28	-	-	TRBJ1-1	14	CASTPPGSNTEAFF	TGTGCCAGCACCCCCCCGGGTTCGAACACTGAAGCTTTCTTT
TRBV5-6	-	-	TRBJ2-5	14	CASSLRDSRRAQYF	TGTGCCAGCAGCTTACGGGACTCCCGACGAGCCCAGTACTTC
TRBV5-5	-	TRBD1	TRBJ1-5	15	CASSRTGAGNQPQHF	TGTGCCAGCAGCCGGACAGGGGCGGGCAATCAGCCCCAGCATTTT
TRBV4-2	-	TRBD2	TRBJ2-7	16	CASSQERTSVTYEQYF	TGTGCCAGCAGCCAAGAAAGGACTAGCGTAACCTACGAGCAGTACTTC
TRBV18	-	-	TRBJ1-5	13	CASSPGHNQPQHF	TGTGCCAGCTCACCGGGACACAATCAGCCCCAGCATTTT
TRBV29-1	-	TRBD1	TRBJ1-1	17	CSVPPGRDSPMNTEAFF	TGCAGCGTCCCCCCCGGGAGGGACAGCCCGATGAACACTGAAGCTTTCTTT
TRBV5-1	-	-	TRBJ2-2	16	CASTQRVGQGTGELFF	TGCGCCAGCACCCAAAGGGTTGGGCAGGGGACCGGGGAGCTGTTTTTT
TRBV7-9	-	TRBD2	TRBJ2-7	16	CASSPLNLAGSYEQYF	TGTGCCAGCAGCCCCCTTAATCTAGCGGGCTCCTACGAGCAGTACTTC
TRBV11-2	-	-	TRBJ2-2	14	CASSLNSGTGELFF	TGTGCCAGCAGCTTAAATAGCGGCACCGGGGAGCTGTTTTTT
TRBV28	-	-	TRBJ1-4	15	CASSLSRGVNEKLFF	TGTGCCAGCAGTTTATCTCGGGGGGTCAATGAAAAACTGTTTTTT
TRBV5-4	-	TRBD1	TRBJ1-2	14	CASSSGTGDYGYTF	TGTGCCAGCAGCTCCGGGACAGGGGACTATGGCTACACCTTC
TRBV4-1	once	-	TRBJ2-7	15	CASSQARDRSYEQYF	TGCGCCAGCAGCCAAGCCCGAGACAGATCCTACGAGCAGTACTTC
TRBV7-2	-	TRBD1	TRBJ1-6	16	CASSPTDRGNNSPLHF	TGTGCCAGCAGCCCCACTGACAGGGGGAATAATTCACCCCTCCACTTT
TRBV6-5	-	TRBD1	TRBJ1-1	14	CASREGQGATEAFF	TGTGCCAGTAGGGAGGGACAGGGGGCGACTGAAGCTTTCTTT
TRBV6-5	-	TRBD1	TRBJ2-7	15	CASRRTGSGSYEQYF	TGTGCCAGCAGGAGGACAGGGAGCGGTTCCTACGAGCAGTACTTC
TRBV19	-	TRBD1	TRBJ1-6	17	CASREGTGSNRGSPLHF	TGTGCCAGTAGAGAGGGGACAGGCAGCAACCGGGGTTCACCCCTCCACTTT
TRBV2	-	TRBD1	TRBJ1-2	12	CASSGDSQGYTF	TGTGCCAGCAGTGGGGACAGTCAGGGCTACACCTTC
TRBV14	-	TRBD2	TRBJ2-1	16	CASSQPGLASHNEQFF	TGTGCCAGCAGCCAACCGGGACTAGCTTCCCACAATGAGCAGTTCTTC
TRBV10-2	once	TRBD1	TRBJ2-7	13	CASSEQGEYEQYF	TGCGCCAGCAGTGAACAGGGGGAGTACGAGCAGTACTTC
TRBV7-3	-	TRBD1	TRBJ2-5	14	CASSSGQGLETQYF	TGTGCCAGCAGCTCCGGACAGGGGTTAGAGACCCAGTACTTC
TRBV29-1	once	TRBD2	TRBJ2-5	16	CSVEDGQGGYQETQYF	TGCAGCGTTGAAGATGGGCAGGGAGGGTACCAAGAGACCCAGTACTTC
TRBV5-6	-	-	TRBJ1-6	15	CASSFRRVINSPLHF	TGTGCCAGCAGCTTCCGGAGGGTAATCAATTCACCCCTCCACTTT
TRBV11-2	-	TRBD2	TRBJ2-3	15	CASSDLGTSSDTQYF	TGTGCCAGCAGCGACCTCGGGACTAGCTCAGATACGCAGTATTTT
TRBV5-4	once	TRBD2	TRBJ2-5	14	CASSPGGAGETQYF	TGTGCCAGCAGCCCCGGGGGGGCCGGAGAGACCCAGTACTTC
TRBV6-6	-	TRBD1	TRBJ1-4	15	CASRGQGASNEKLFF	TGTGCCAGCAGGGGACAGGGGGCCTCTAATGAAAAACTGTTTTTT
TRBV5-6	few	-	TRBJ1-2	14	CASSLGSGGNGYTF	TGTGCCAGCAGCTTGGGATCCGGGGGGAATGGCTACACCTTC
TRBV6-5	once	TRBD2	TRBJ2-3	15	CASSPSGGPIDTQYF	TGTGCCAGCAGTCCTAGCGGGGGGCCTATAGATACGCAGTATTTT
TRBV3-1/TRBV3-2	-	-	TRBJ2-7	14	CASSPWTTPYEQYF	TGTGCCAGCAGCCCCTGGACAACTCCCTACGAGCAGTACTTC